The next 23 T cell receptor beta chains were all read from a single sample in a study of memory CD4+ T cells and cytomegalovirus serostatus. Profiled with immunoSEQ multiplex PCR; TCRdb holds only in-frame clones, not every one. The table has 55,000 to 75,000 clones, roughly four fifths seen once. The sort gate was single viable CD3+CD4+CD8-CD45RO+ cells for memory CD4+ T cells. Material: memory CD4+ T cells from blood. These receptors all come from an adult in good health and CMV-seronegative.

This chain joins TRBV6-5 and TRBJ2-5; tentative D call: TRBD1 (5 bases). Trimming took 0 bases from V and 4 from J, leaving 12 bases between them. Germline V gene lookup returns CDR1 MNHEY and CDR2 SVGAGI. This CDR3 comprises 15 residues. CDR3 nucleotide sequence: TGTGCCAGCAGTTACTCAGGGCAAGGGGTAGAGACCCAGTACTTC. It encodes CASSYSGQGVETQYF.

In this sample, this clone turned up once. V usage is TRBV2 and J usage is TRBJ2-7; TRBD1 might be the D (5 bases). CDR1 and CDR2 (germline): SNHLY, FYNNEI. V was shortened by 10 bases and J by 4 bases, with 20 bases between the two germline ends. The CDR3 covers 14 residues. The CDR3 coding sequence is TGTGCCATCACCCACAGGTCGATGGGGTACGAGCAGTACTTC. It codes for CAITHRSMGYEQYF.

The V gene is TRBV19, the J gene TRBJ2-5; 9 nucleotides match TRBD1. This CDR3 is 15 amino acids long. Germline CDR1 and CDR2: LNHDA and SQIVND (reference sequence). The ends lost 7 bases at V and 9 bases at J; junction bases unmatched: 15. The DNA for the CDR3 is TGTGCCAGTAAGCCCCGGGACAGGGCCCCGAGTGCCCAGTACTTC. Protein product: CASKPRDRAPSAQYF.

The genes are TRBV5-4 and TRBJ2-7; a weak D match, TRBD1 (5 bases). The CDR3 runs 13 residues. In germline, CDR1 is SGHNT, CDR2 YYREEE (reference sequence). V dropped 2 bases and J dropped 1 base, with 7 bases sitting between them. CDR3: CASSLDRSYEQYF. CDR3 bases: TGTGCCAGCAGCTTAGACAGATCCTACGAGCAGTACTTC.

V usage is TRBV5-1 and J usage is TRBJ1-6, with 7 nucleotides matching TRBD1. The CDR3 has 14 residues. Per the germline V gene, CDR1 is SGHRS and CDR2 is YFSETQ. After removal of 4 bases from V and 8 bases from J, the junction contained 6 bases not matched to a gene. CDR3 residues: CASSIGGRDSPLHF. The CDR3 DNA reads as TGCGCCAGCAGCATAGGGGGCAGGGATTCACCCCTCCACTTT.

As DNA, the CDR3 is TGTGCCAGCAGCTTTGGATGGGAGAGGGAGCAGTACTTC. This codes for CASSFGWEREQYF. V and J are TRBV11-2 and TRBJ2-7; D possibly corresponds to TRBD2 (5 bases). Germline CDR1 is SGHAT and CDR2 is FQNNGV. The germline V and J ends were trimmed by 3 bases and 7 bases, with 13 bases remaining between them. CDR3 length: 13 residues. The variable domain in full, with the rest retrieved from reference TRBV11-2 and TRBJ2-7, is EAGVAQSPRYKIIEKRQSVAFWCNPISGHATLYWYQQILGQGPKLLIQFQNNGVVDDSQLPKDRFSAERLKGVDSTLKIQPAKLEDSAVYLCASSFGWEREQYFGPGTRLTVT.

This CDR3 is CASSYRGPYGYTF. CDR3 bases: TGTGCCAGCAGCTACAGGGGACCCTATGGCTACACCTTC. V gene TRBV5-8 combines with J gene TRBJ1-2; 7 bases align to TRBD1. The germline CDR1 and CDR2 sequences are SGHTS and YDEGEE. The CDR3 is 13 residues long. J lost 4 bases, V lost 3 bases, and 3 bases had no gene match.

This clone came up a few times. The chain combines TRBV2 with TRBJ1-5, with a possible D match to TRBD1 (6 bases). Trimming stripped 10 bases from V and 5 bases from J, with 15 bases between. The CDR3 spans 13 residues. Germline CDR1 SNHLY, CDR2 FYNNEI. In nucleotides, the CDR3 is TGTGCCACCAGGACAGACGGCGATCAGCCCCAGCATTTT. The encoded protein is CATRTDGDQPQHF. Complete variable domain (other parts from reference TRBV2 and TRBJ1-5): EPEVTQTPSHQVTQMGQEVILRCVPISNHLYFYWYRQILGQKVEFLVSFYNNEISEKSEIFDDQFSVERPDGSNFTLKIRSTKLEDSAMYFCATRTDGDQPQHFGDGTRLSIL.

V usage is TRBV5-6 and J usage is TRBJ1-1, with D hard to call. Germline V gene lookup returns CDR1 SGHDT and CDR2 YYEEEE. V was pared by 4 bases and J by 0 bases, with 13 bases between. CDR3 size: 15 residues. The CDR3 nucleotides are TGTGCCAGCAGCCGTATCCCGAACCTGAACACTGAAGCTTTCTTT. Translated, it gives CASSRIPNLNTEAFF.

The chain uses TRBV9 and TRBJ1-1; possible D gene TRBD1, 5 bases. The V gene's germline CDR1 is SGDLS and CDR2 YYNGEE. The CDR3 contains 14 residues. The V end was cut by 3 bases, the J end by 1 base, with 10 bases between. CDR3 protein: CASSGVGGNTEAFF. The DNA for the CDR3 is TGTGCCAGCAGCGGGGTGGGGGGGAACACTGAAGCTTTCTTT. Using reference TRBV9 and TRBJ1-1 for the parts outside the CDR3, the full variable domain is DSGVTQTPKHLITATGQRVTLRCSPRSGDLSVYWYQQSLDQGLQFLIQYYNGEERAKGNILERFSAQQFPDLHSELNLSSLELGDSALYFCASSGVGGNTEAFFGQGTRLTVV.

This clone was picked up a small number of times. The chain recombines TRBV30 with TRBJ2-1, with a tentative D call TRBD1 (5 bases). This CDR3 has 13 amino acids. The germline V gene has CDR1 GTSNPN and CDR2 SVGIG (reference sequence). The CDR3 bases are TGTGCTGGAGTGGCTCCGAAGGTCAAAAGGGGGTTCTTC. Translation gives CAGVAPKVKRGFF.

This chain uses TRBV6-6 with TRBJ2-2; D is possibly TRBD1 (6 bases). The V and J ends lost 5 bases and 3 bases respectively, with 10 bases between them. The CDR3 spans 14 residues. Germline CDR1 and CDR2: MNHNY and SVGAGI (reference sequence). CDR3 loop: CASSLRTDTGELFF. For the CDR3, the DNA is TGTGCCAGCAGTCTCCGGACAGACACCGGGGAGCTGTTTTTT.

The CDR3 loop is CASSLEGGDYEQYF. CDR3 bases: TGTGCCAGCAGCTTGGAAGGGGGGGACTACGAGCAGTACTTC. The rearrangement links TRBV5-4 to TRBJ2-7; possible D gene TRBD2, 7 bases. This CDR3 is built from 14 residues. The germline gives CDR1 SGHNT, CDR2 YYREEE (reference sequence). The V end lost 0 bases, the J end lost 3 bases, and 10 bases lay between the germline ends.

This chain uses TRBV11-2 with TRBJ2-1; D may be TRBD2 (6 bases). CDR1 SGHAT and CDR2 FQNNGV come from the germline V gene. The CDR3 runs 15 residues. V lost 0 bases and J 6 bases, leaving 12 bases between the germline ends. This chain's CDR3 is CASSLELAFSNEQFF. CDR3 in DNA: TGTGCCAGCAGCTTAGAGCTAGCGTTTAGCAATGAGCAGTTCTTC.

The chain has TRBV2 and TRBJ2-7, with a weak D call TRBD1 (5 bases). This CDR3 comprises 12 residues. In germline, CDR1 is SNHLY, CDR2 FYNNEI. Trimming cost V 4 bases and J 5 bases, with 9 bases left between them. The CDR3 DNA sequence: TGTGCCAGCAGTGTACCAGGGAACGAGCAGTACTTC. As protein: CASSVPGNEQYF.

The chain couples TRBV27 to TRBJ2-7; no definite D call. Trimming took 5 bases from V and 6 from J, leaving 14 bases between them. Per germline, CDR1 MNHEY and CDR2 SMNVEV (reference sequence). The CDR3 has 13 amino acids. The CDR3 DNA sequence: TGTGCCAGCAGTCGAAGGGCTTACCGCGAGCAGTACTTC. This codes for CASSRRAYREQYF.

The J gene is TRBJ2-7, the V gene TRBV30; 12 positions match TRBD2. This CDR3 contains 14 residues. V was pared by 3 bases and J by 0 bases, with 0 bases of the junction left unmatched. CDR1 and CDR2 from the germline V gene are GTSNPN and SVGIG (reference sequence). CDR3 sequence: CAWRTSGSSYEQYF. The CDR3 region has the DNA TGTGCCTGGAGGACTAGCGGGAGCTCCTACGAGCAGTACTTC.

In its sample, this clone was seen once. The gene calls are TRBV13 and TRBJ2-4; 9 bases align to TRBD2. V lost 0 bases to trimming and J lost 0 bases; unmatched junction nucleotides: 15. The length of the CDR3 is 21 residues. The germline CDR1 and CDR2 sequences are PRHDT and FYEKMQ (reference sequence). The CDR3 region has the DNA TGTGCCAGCAGCTTAGGCCCGGTCGGCGGGGGGGCTTCTCTAGCCAAAAACATTCAGTACTTC. Translated, it gives CASSLGPVGGGASLAKNIQYF.

V is TRBV7-2 and J is TRBJ2-1; D remains unclear. With 5 bases removed from V and 8 bases from J, the gap between germline ends came to 19 bases. This CDR3 contains 15 residues. CDR1 and CDR2 from the germline V gene are SGHTA and FQGNSA. The CDR3 sequence: CASSLVSGVDDEQFF. The CDR3 bases are TGTGCCAGCAGCCTCGTGTCAGGAGTGGACGATGAGCAGTTCTTC.

A few counts support this clone. This rearrangement joins TRBV6-6 to TRBJ2-3, with 7 bases that match TRBD1. The germline V gene has CDR1 MNHNY and CDR2 SVGAGI (reference sequence). The CDR3 covers 15 residues. The V segment lost 7 bases and the J segment 2 bases; nucleotides outside the gene matches: 9. For the CDR3, the DNA is TGTGCCAGCATCCGAGGAAGGGGGCCCACAGATACGCAGTATTTT. The encoded protein is CASIRGRGPTDTQYF.

The chain carries TRBV10-2 and TRBJ2-5; no clear D gene. The CDR3 consists of 11 residues. V lost 8 bases, J lost 5 bases, and 9 bases lay in between. Per the germline V gene, CDR1 is WSHSY and CDR2 is SAAADI. The CDR3 sequence is CASQTFETQYF. The CDR3 DNA follows: TGCGCCAGCCAGACATTTGAGACCCAGTACTTC.

This clone came up a few times. This chain links TRBV12-5 with TRBJ2-1; D ambiguous. The V end lost 1 base, the J end lost 8 bases, and 18 bases lay between the germline ends. In germline, CDR1 is LGHNT, CDR2 FRNRAP. This CDR3 has 16 amino acids. The CDR3 reads CASGLGFSTVGDEQFF. The CDR3 bases are TGTGCTAGTGGTTTGGGTTTTAGCACGGTCGGCGATGAGCAGTTCTTC. Using reference TRBV12-5 and TRBJ2-1 for the parts outside the CDR3, the full variable domain is DARVTQTPRHKVTEMGQEVTMRCQPILGHNTVFWYRQTMMQGLELLAYFRNRAPLDDSGMPKDRFSAEMPDATLATLKIQPSEPRDSAVYFCASGLGFSTVGDEQFFGPGTRLTVL.

This rearrangement joins TRBV7-3 to TRBJ2-7; 7 bases line up with TRBD1. Germline loops: CDR1 SGHTA, CDR2 FQGTGA. With 9 bases clipped from V and 3 bases from J, the junction kept 8 bases outside the gene matches. The length of the CDR3 is 13 residues. Written as DNA, the CDR3 is TGTGCCAGTATGGGACAGAGTGGCTACGAGCAGTACTTC. It translates to CASMGQSGYEQYF.